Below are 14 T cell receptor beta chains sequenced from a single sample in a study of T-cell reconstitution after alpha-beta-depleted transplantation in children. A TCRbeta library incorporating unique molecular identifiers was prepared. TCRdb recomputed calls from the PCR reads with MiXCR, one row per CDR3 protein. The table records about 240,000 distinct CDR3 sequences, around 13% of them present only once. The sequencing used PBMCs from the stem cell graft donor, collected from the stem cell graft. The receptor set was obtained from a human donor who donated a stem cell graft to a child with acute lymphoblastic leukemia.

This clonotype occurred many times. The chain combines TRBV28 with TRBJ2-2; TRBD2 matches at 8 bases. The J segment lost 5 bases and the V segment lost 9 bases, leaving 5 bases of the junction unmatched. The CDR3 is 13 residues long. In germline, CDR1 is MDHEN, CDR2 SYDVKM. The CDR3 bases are TGTGCCAGTTCCGGGGGGGGAACCGGGGAGCTGTTTTTT. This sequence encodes CASSGGGTGELFF. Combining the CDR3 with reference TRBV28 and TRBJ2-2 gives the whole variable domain DVKVTQSSRYLVKRTGEKVFLECVQDMDHENMFWYRQDPGLGLRLIYFSYDVKMKEKGDIPEGYSVSREKKERFSLILESASTNQTSMYLCASSGGGTGELFFGEGSRLTVL.

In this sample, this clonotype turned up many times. CDR3 residues: CASSYSKLQGAWNEQFF. As DNA, the CDR3 is TGTGCCAGCAGTTACTCGAAATTACAGGGGGCGTGGAATGAGCAGTTCTTC. The chain employs TRBV6-5 and TRBJ2-1; TRBD1 agrees at 9 bases. The junction had 10 bases not matched to a gene; V was cut back by 0 bases and J by 7 bases. CDR1 is MNHEY, CDR2 SVGAGI, per germline. The CDR3 runs 17 residues.

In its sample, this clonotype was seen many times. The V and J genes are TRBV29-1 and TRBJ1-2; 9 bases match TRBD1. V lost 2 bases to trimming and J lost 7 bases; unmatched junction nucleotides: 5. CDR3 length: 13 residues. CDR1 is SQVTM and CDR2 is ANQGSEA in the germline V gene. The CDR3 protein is CSVEPTGGLGYTF. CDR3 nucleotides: TGCAGCGTTGAACCCACAGGGGGCCTTGGCTACACCTTC.

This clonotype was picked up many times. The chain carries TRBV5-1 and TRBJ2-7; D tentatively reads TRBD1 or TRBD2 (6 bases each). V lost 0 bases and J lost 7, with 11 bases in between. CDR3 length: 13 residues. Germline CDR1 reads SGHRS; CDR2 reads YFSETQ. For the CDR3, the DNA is TGCGCCAGCAGCTTGGACGAGGGGGGAGAGCAGTACTTC. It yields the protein CASSLDEGGEQYF.

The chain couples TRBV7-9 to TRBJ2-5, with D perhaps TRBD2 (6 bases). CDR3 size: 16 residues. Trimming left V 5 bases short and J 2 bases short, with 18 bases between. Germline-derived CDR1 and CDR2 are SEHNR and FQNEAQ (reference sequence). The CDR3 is CASSEGLRLAQETQYF. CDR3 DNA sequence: TGTGCCAGCAGCGAGGGACTCCGCCTCGCGCAAGAGACCCAGTACTTC.

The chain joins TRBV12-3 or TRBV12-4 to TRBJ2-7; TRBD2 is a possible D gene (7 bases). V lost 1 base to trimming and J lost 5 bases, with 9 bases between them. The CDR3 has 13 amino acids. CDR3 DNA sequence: TGTGCCAGCAGTTTAGGGGGGGGCCACGAGCAGTACTTC. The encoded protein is CASSLGGGHEQYF.

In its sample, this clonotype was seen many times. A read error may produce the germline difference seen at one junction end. This CDR3 reads CSVESADRGNAGELFF. CDR3 bases: TGCAGCGTTGAATCGGCGGACAGGGGGAACGCCGGGGAGCTGTTTTTT. The J gene is TRBJ2-2, the V gene TRBV29-1; 10 bases are shared with TRBD1. Per germline, CDR1 SQVTM and CDR2 ANQGSEA. The length of the CDR3 is 16 residues.

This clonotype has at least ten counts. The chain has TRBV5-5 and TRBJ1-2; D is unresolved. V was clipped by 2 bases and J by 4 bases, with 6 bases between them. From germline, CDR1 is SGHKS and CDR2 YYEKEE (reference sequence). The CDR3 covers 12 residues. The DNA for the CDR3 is TGTGCCAGCAGCTTTGAGCGCTATGGCTACACCTTC. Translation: CASSFERYGYTF.

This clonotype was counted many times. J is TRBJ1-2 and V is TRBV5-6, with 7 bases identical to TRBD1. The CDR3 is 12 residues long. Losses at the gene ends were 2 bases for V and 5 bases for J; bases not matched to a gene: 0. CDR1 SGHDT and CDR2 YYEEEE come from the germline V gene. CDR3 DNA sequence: TGTGCCAGCAGCTTCAGGGGGTATGGCTACACCTTC. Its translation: CASSFRGYGYTF.

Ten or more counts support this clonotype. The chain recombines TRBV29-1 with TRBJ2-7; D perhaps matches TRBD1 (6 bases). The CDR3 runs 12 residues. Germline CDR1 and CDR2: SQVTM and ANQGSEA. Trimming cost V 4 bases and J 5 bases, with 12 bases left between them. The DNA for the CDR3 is TGCAGCGTTGTCCAGGGGATACACGAGCAGTACTTC. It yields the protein CSVVQGIHEQYF.

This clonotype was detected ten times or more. CDR3 nucleotides: TGTGCCAGCAGTTTCGCAAGGGGCGCGTACGAGCAGTACTTC. Translating it yields CASSFARGAYEQYF. The rearrangement joins TRBV12-3 or TRBV12-4 to TRBJ2-7; TRBD1 is a possible D gene (5 bases). The CDR3 runs to 14 residues. Trimming took 3 bases from V and 4 from J, leaving 13 bases between them.

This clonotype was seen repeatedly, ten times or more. CDR3 nucleotides: TGTGCCAGCAGTTCCCAACCAGGGATCGTCCATTGGGACTACAATGAGCAGTTCTTC. This gives the protein CASSSQPGIVHWDYNEQFF. J is TRBJ2-1 and V is TRBV28, with D possibly TRBD1 on 5 matching bases. With 4 bases removed from V and 3 bases from J, the gap between germline ends came to 25 bases. Germline CDR1 and CDR2: MDHEN and SYDVKM. The CDR3 extends over 19 amino acids.

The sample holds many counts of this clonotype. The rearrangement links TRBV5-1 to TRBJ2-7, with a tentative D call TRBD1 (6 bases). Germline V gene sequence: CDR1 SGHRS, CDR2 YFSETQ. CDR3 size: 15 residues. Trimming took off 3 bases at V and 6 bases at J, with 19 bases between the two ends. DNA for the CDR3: TGCGCCAGCAGCTCGGAGAATAACCGGGACATCGAGCAGTACTTC. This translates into CASSSENNRDIEQYF.

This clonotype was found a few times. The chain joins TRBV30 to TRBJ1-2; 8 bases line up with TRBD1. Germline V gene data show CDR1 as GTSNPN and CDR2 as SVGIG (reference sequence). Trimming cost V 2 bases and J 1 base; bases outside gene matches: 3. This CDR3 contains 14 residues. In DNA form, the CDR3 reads TGTGCCTGGAGTCCAGACAGGGGTAACTATGGCTACACCTTC. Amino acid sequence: CAWSPDRGNYGYTF.